These 28 T cell receptor beta chains came from one sample sequenced in a study of shared clonotypes between healthy human individuals. Repertoires were generated with immunoSEQ multiplex PCR, while TCRdb's copy carries only in-frame clones and drops some. This sample carries around 2,000,000 clones, 95% of them seen once, and the ten largest clones take 0.1% to 0.15%. Specimen: naive CD4+ T cells sorted from blood. Subset denoted: CD45RA+ positively selected. These receptors were obtained from a man younger than 35 in good health.

The chain employs TRBV14 and TRBJ2-7, with a tentative D call TRBD2 (6 bases). CDR1 SGHDN and CDR2 FVKESK come from the germline V gene. This CDR3 has 16 residues. Trimming left V 3 bases short and J 6 bases short, with 21 bases between. The CDR3 region has the DNA TGTGCCAGCAGCCAGAGGATGACTAGTGAATCTGTCGAGCAGTACTTC. As protein: CASSQRMTSESVEQYF.

The V gene is TRBV10-3, the J gene TRBJ2-5; 9 bases fit TRBD2. The J call may be faulty, since TRBJ2-7 better matches the DNA end. The CDR3 loop spans 15 amino acids. Germline V lookup: CDR1 ENHRY, CDR2 SYGVKD. In nucleotides, the CDR3 is TGTGCCGCGCGCCGCGGCGGGAGGGACAAAGACGAGCAGTACTTC. Its translation: CAARRGGRDKDEQYF.

The chain recombines TRBV5-1 with TRBJ2-5, with TRBD2 identical over 7 bases. This CDR3 contains 17 residues. CDR1 and CDR2 (germline): SGHRS, YFSETQ. The ends lost 4 bases at V and 5 bases at J; junction bases unmatched: 17. CDR3 DNA: TGCGCCAGCAGCCGGACTAGGGCTGCCCTACCCACGGAGACCCAGTACTTC. This codes for CASSRTRAALPTETQYF.

The chain combines TRBV2 with TRBJ1-5; weak D call: TRBD1 (5 bases). The germline V gene encodes CDR1 SNHLY and CDR2 FYNNEI. CDR3 length equals 11 residues. V was shortened by 5 bases and J by 9 bases, with 8 bases between the two germline ends. CDR3 bases: TGTGCCAGCAGTCGCGGGGGGCCCCAGCATTTT. Residues: CASSRGGPQHF.

This clone was seen a few times. The genes are TRBV19 and TRBJ1-5; D remains unclear. CDR3 length: 11 amino acids. V was shortened by 5 bases and J by 11 bases, with 10 bases between the two germline ends. Germline CDR1 is LNHDA and CDR2 is SQIVND (reference sequence). The DNA of the CDR3 is TGTGCCAGTAGTTACATGGGAGCCCAGCATTTT. Amino acids: CASSYMGAQHF.

The V and J genes are TRBV5-4 and TRBJ2-7; D is unclear. This CDR3 contains 14 residues. CDR1 is SGHNT, CDR2 YYREEE, per germline (reference sequence). Trimming shortened V by 3 bases and J by 3 bases, and 13 bases separated the two germline ends. CDR3 protein: CASSSYQSSYEQYF. The DNA for the CDR3 is TGTGCCAGCAGCTCCTACCAGAGTAGCTACGAGCAGTACTTC.

The chain links TRBV29-1 to TRBJ2-1, with TRBD2 matching over 9 bases. This CDR3 has 17 residues. Germline V lookup: CDR1 SQVTM, CDR2 ANQGSEA. Germline trimming cut 7 bases from V and 1 base from J; bases unmatched to any gene: 14. CDR3 DNA: TGCAGCGGAGGACTCTCGACTAGCGGTATTTCCTACAATGAGCAGTTCTTC. Translation gives CSGGLSTSGISYNEQFF.

The chain carries TRBV30 and TRBJ2-5, with D possibly being TRBD2 (6 bases). CDR3 length equals 15 residues. The germline V and J ends were trimmed by 2 bases and 5 bases, with 18 bases remaining between them. Germline V gene data show CDR1 as GTSNPN and CDR2 as SVGIG (reference sequence). Written as DNA, the CDR3 is TGTGCCTGGAGTTCGGGGGAGGCCCCAACTGAGACCCAGTACTTC. This encodes CAWSSGEAPTETQYF.

The chain carries TRBV6-1 and TRBJ1-5; D is uncertain. Germline values: CDR1 MNHNS, CDR2 SASEGT. The CDR3 is 14 amino acids. V was pared by 4 bases and J by 0 bases, with 7 bases between. CDR3 bases: TGTGCCAGCAGTGTCCTGGATAGCAATCAGCCCCAGCATTTT. Its protein is CASSVLDSNQPQHF.

This chain uses TRBV20-1 with TRBJ1-5, with unresolved D. Germline assignment: CDR1 DFQATT and CDR2 SNEGSKA (reference sequence). Trimming removed 6 bases at V and 6 bases at J, with 3 bases between. The CDR3 is 9 amino acids. CDR3 protein: CSAGQPQHF. CDR3 nucleotides: TGCAGTGCGGGTCAGCCCCAGCATTTT.

Written as DNA, the CDR3 is TGTGCCAGCAGCTTAGGAGGGGGTGAAGCTTTCTTT. Its protein is CASSLGGGEAFF. V gene TRBV11-3 combines with J gene TRBJ1-1, with D tentatively TRBD1 (6 bases). The CDR3 extends over 12 amino acids. V was trimmed by 1 base and J by 7 bases, leaving 7 bases between them. Germline V gene sequence: CDR1 SGHNT, CDR2 YENEEA.

V is TRBV6-5 and J is TRBJ2-3, with 9 bases matching TRBD2. V lost 2 bases to trimming and J lost 1 base; unmatched junction nucleotides: 4. The CDR3 extends over 16 amino acids. The germline gives CDR1 MNHEY, CDR2 SVGAGI. The CDR3: CASSYMGGRGTDTQYF. The CDR3 DNA reads as TGTGCCAGCAGTTACATGGGCGGGAGGGGCACAGATACGCAGTATTTT.

The rearrangement uses TRBV5-1 and TRBJ2-5; no clear D gene. The CDR3 consists of 13 residues. V lost 4 bases and J lost 5, with 12 bases in between. Germline V gene lookup returns CDR1 SGHRS and CDR2 YFSETQ. CDR3 region: CASSGHGGETQYF. CDR3 DNA: TGCGCCAGCAGCGGTCACGGTGGGGAGACCCAGTACTTC.

The genes are TRBV6-5 and TRBJ1-4; 7 bases line up with TRBD1. CDR1 is MNHEY, CDR2 SVGAGI, per germline. The J segment lost 3 bases and the V segment lost 3 bases, leaving 4 bases of the junction unmatched. The CDR3 sequence is 15 residues long. The CDR3 DNA reads as TGTGCCAGCAGTTATAGGGGGCTGGCTAATGAAAAACTGTTTTTT. Its protein is CASSYRGLANEKLFF.

The chain has TRBV5-1 and TRBJ2-5; D might be TRBD1 or TRBD2, each matching 5 bases. In germline, CDR1 is SGHRS, CDR2 YFSETQ. The CDR3 sequence is 17 residues long. Trimming stripped 0 bases from V and 2 bases from J, with 17 bases between. CDR3 bases: TGCGCCAGCAGCTTGGGGGCTGTGGGACCCTTACAAGAGACCCAGTACTTC. It is translated as CASSLGAVGPLQETQYF.

The rearrangement joins TRBV7-9 to TRBJ2-5; 9 bases fit TRBD1. In germline, CDR1 is SEHNR, CDR2 FQNEAQ (reference sequence). The J segment lost 5 bases and the V segment lost 5 bases, leaving 9 bases of the junction unmatched. The CDR3 contains 15 residues. The CDR3 sequence is CASSLSTGGSETQYF. CDR3 DNA: TGTGCCAGCAGCCTTTCCACAGGGGGCAGTGAGACCCAGTACTTC.

This sequence joins TRBV4-1 and TRBJ2-7; 7 nucleotides agree with TRBD1. The CDR3 has 14 amino acids. Looked up from germline, CDR1 is MGHRA and CDR2 is YSYEKL. V was clipped by 6 bases and J by 1 base; unmatched bases: 6. The CDR3 spells CASRPTGVSYEQYF. DNA of the CDR3: TGCGCCAGCAGACCAACAGGGGTGTCCTACGAGCAGTACTTC.

The chain uses TRBV7-9 and TRBJ1-4; 7 bases align to TRBD1. Germline CDR1 and CDR2: SEHNR and FQNEAQ (reference sequence). The CDR3 runs 15 residues. The V segment lost 5 bases and the J segment 7 bases; nucleotides outside the gene matches: 10. The CDR3 loop reads CASSQPTGTAEKLFF. The DNA of the CDR3 is TGTGCCAGCAGCCAGCCGACAGGGACGGCTGAAAAACTGTTTTTT.

The rearrangement joins TRBV20-1 to TRBJ1-1; D remains ambiguous. The CDR3 spans 11 residues. Germline V gene sequence: CDR1 DFQATT, CDR2 SNEGSKA (reference sequence). Trimming removed 8 bases at V and 1 base at J, with 8 bases between. CDR3 nucleotides: TGCAGTACAGATTCGAACACTGAAGCTTTCTTT. The encoded protein is CSTDSNTEAFF.

There are a few counts of this clone. The chain carries TRBV11-3 and TRBJ1-3; D call uncertain. Trimming left V 1 base short and J 4 bases short, with 11 bases between. The CDR3 sequence is 15 residues long. Germline CDR1 SGHNT, CDR2 YENEEA. The CDR3 is CASSLVAAGGNTIYF. The CDR3 DNA sequence: TGTGCCAGCAGCTTAGTTGCAGCGGGCGGAAACACCATATATTTT.

The V gene is TRBV5-1, the J gene TRBJ2-1, with D unresolved. The germline V gene encodes CDR1 SGHRS and CDR2 YFSETQ. Trimming took 0 bases from V and 0 from J, leaving 10 bases between them. The CDR3 length is 16 residues. Written as DNA, the CDR3 is TGCGCCAGCAGCTTGGCCGTCGGAACCTCCTACAATGAGCAGTTCTTC. The encoded protein is CASSLAVGTSYNEQFF. Full variable domain (outside the CDR3, taken from reference TRBV5-1 and TRBJ2-1): KAGVTQTPRYLIKTRGQQVTLSCSPISGHRSVSWYQQTPGQGLQFLFEYFSETQRNKGNFPGRFSGRQFSNSRSEMNVSTLELGDSALYLCASSLAVGTSYNEQFFGPGTRLTVL.

This chain links TRBV29-1 with TRBJ2-5; 7 positions match TRBD2. Looked up from germline, CDR1 is SQVTM and CDR2 is ANQGSEA. V shed 7 bases, J shed 2 bases, and the junction held 10 bases outside the gene matches. CDR3 length: 14 amino acids. CDR3 sequence (DNA): TGCAGCGCTAGGAGCGGGGCCACACAAGAGACCCAGTACTTC. Encoded protein: CSARSGATQETQYF.

J is TRBJ1-5 and V is TRBV2, with D unresolved. This CDR3 has 16 residues. Per the germline V gene, CDR1 is SNHLY and CDR2 is FYNNEI. V was pared by 3 bases and J by 1 base, with 13 bases between. The CDR3 here is CASSERGIRSNQPQHF. In nucleotides, the CDR3 is TGTGCCAGCAGTGAGCGGGGAATCCGGAGCAATCAGCCCCAGCATTTT.

The rearrangement uses TRBV28 and TRBJ1-5; 8 nucleotides match TRBD1. The J segment lost 7 bases and the V segment lost 10 bases, leaving 9 bases of the junction unmatched. Germline values: CDR1 MDHEN, CDR2 SYDVKM. This CDR3 contains 13 residues. The CDR3 DNA reads as TGTGCCATCGCAACAGGGGGAGTCCAGCCCCAGCATTTT. Translated, it gives CAIATGGVQPQHF.

With respect to this clone: The sample carries other DNA sequences with the same CDR3. This chain uses TRBV18 with TRBJ1-4; D is perhaps TRBD1 (5 bases). CDR3 length: 15 amino acids. Germline CDR1 is KGHSH and CDR2 is LQKENI. V lost 3 bases, J lost 5 bases, and 13 bases lay in between. The CDR3 spells CASSPPGRANEKLFF. The CDR3 DNA follows: TGTGCCAGCTCACCCCCGGGCAGGGCGAATGAAAAACTGTTTTTT.

The rearrangement uses TRBV30 and TRBJ1-2, with 8 bases matching TRBD1. V shed 2 bases and J 5 bases; nucleotides not matched to a gene: 4. The CDR3 sequence is 13 residues long. The germline CDR1 and CDR2 sequences are GTSNPN and SVGIG (reference sequence). The DNA of the CDR3 is TGTGCCTGGAGTTACAGGGGGGTTTATGGCTACACCTTC. Encoded protein: CAWSYRGVYGYTF.

The chain combines TRBV7-2 with TRBJ1-3, with D unclear. V was pared by 2 bases and J by 2 bases, with 4 bases between. The germline CDR1 and CDR2 sequences are SGHTA and FQGNSA. This CDR3 spans 13 amino acids. The CDR3 reads CASSLSAGNTIYF. CDR3 bases: TGTGCCAGCAGCTTATCGGCTGGAAACACCATATATTTT. Complete variable domain (other parts from reference TRBV7-2 and TRBJ1-3): GAGVSQSPSNKVTEKGKDVELRCDPISGHTALYWYRQSLGQGLEFLIYFQGNSAPDKSGLPSDRFSAERTGGSVSTLTIQRTQQEDSAVYLCASSLSAGNTIYFGEGSWLTVV.

In its sample, this clone was seen once. This chain links TRBV30 with TRBJ2-3; D is unresolved. The V gene's germline CDR1 is GTSNPN and CDR2 SVGIG (reference sequence). Trimming left V 0 bases short and J 3 bases short, with 13 bases between. This CDR3 comprises 15 residues. The DNA for the CDR3 is TGTGCCTGGAGTGTCCCTAGTGGGTTTACAGATACGCAGTATTTT. It specifies CAWSVPSGFTDTQYF. The whole variable domain, filled in from reference TRBV30 and TRBJ2-3, reads SQTIHQWPATLVQPVGSPLSLECTVEGTSNPNLYWYRQAAGRGLQLLFYSVGIGQISSEVPQNLSASRPQDRQFILSSKKLLLSDSGFYLCAWSVPSGFTDTQYFGPGTRLTVL.